These 27 T cell receptor beta chains came from one sample sequenced in a study of naive and memory T cell subsets (dated by TCRdb to between 2016 and 2019). Library generation was performed with UMI-ligation and nested PCR. The sequencer listed for this sample is Illumina MiSeq. To cover both TRBC1 and TRBC2, the beta constant-region primer consisted of an equimolar mix of two oligonucleotides. The raw public reads went through TCRdb reprocessing: fastp at Q25, MiXCR clone calling, in-frame beta chains kept. Identical CDR3 protein sequences are pooled into one entry, listed with their most common genes and DNA. The sample table records roughly 91,000 distinct CDR3 sequences; around 13% of these occur just once. 0.7% to 0.95% of the sample is in the top ten clones. Sequenced: central memory CD4+ T cells from blood. Sample cell subset or site, as interpreted from the label and publication: central memory, CD45RA- CD27+. The receptors derive from a human donor in good health.

This clonotype was seen at least ten times. The chain recombines TRBV18 with TRBJ1-1; D may be TRBD1 (6 bases). The V and J ends lost 2 bases and 4 bases respectively, with 11 bases between them. The CDR3 has 14 residues. Looked up from germline, CDR1 is KGHSH and CDR2 is LQKENI. CDR3 sequence (DNA): TGTGCCAGCTCACCAACAGGGTGGAGCACTGAAGCTTTCTTT. Amino acid sequence: CASSPTGWSTEAFF.

The chain employs TRBV4-1 and TRBJ2-7; D call uncertain. The CDR3 consists of 12 residues. The V gene's germline CDR1 is MGHRA and CDR2 YSYEKL. V gave up 0 bases and J gave up 12 bases, with 12 bases separating them. CDR3 protein: CASSQDLTTLYF. CDR3 bases: TGCGCCAGCAGCCAAGATTTAACTACGCTGTACTTC.

This clonotype occurred many times. The chain uses TRBV7-2 and TRBJ2-1; 9 positions agree with TRBD2. Germline CDR1 SGHTA, CDR2 FQGNSA. The CDR3 covers 15 residues. Unmatched junction bases numbered 3, after V lost 2 bases and J lost 4 bases. CDR3 sequence reads: CASSLLAGSYNEQFF. The CDR3 DNA reads as TGTGCCAGCAGCTTACTAGCGGGATCATACAATGAGCAGTTCTTC.

The J gene is TRBJ1-4, the V gene TRBV18; possible D gene TRBD1, 6 bases. V lost 6 bases and J lost 6, with 17 bases in between. This CDR3 region has 15 residues. Per the germline V gene, CDR1 is KGHSH and CDR2 is LQKENI. Written as DNA, the CDR3 is TGTGCCAGCTCCCCAACGGGAGGGGGTTATGAAAAACTGTTTTTT. It specifies CASSPTGGGYEKLFF.

Here the CDR3 reads CASSHNRGQETQYF. The CDR3 DNA sequence: TGTGCCAGCAGTCACAACAGGGGGCAAGAGACCCAGTACTTC. The rearrangement links TRBV27 to TRBJ2-5, with 8 bases aligning to TRBD1. The CDR3 is 14 residues long. Germline V gene lookup returns CDR1 MNHEY and CDR2 SMNVEV (reference sequence). Trimming at V came to 5 bases and at J to 2 bases, leaving 4 bases not matched to a gene.

This clonotype was observed many times. The chain recombines TRBV28 with TRBJ2-1; no definite D call. The germline CDR1 and CDR2 sequences are MDHEN and SYDVKM. Trimming pared 3 bases from V and 3 bases from J, leaving 12 bases between. The CDR3 runs 15 residues. CDR3 in amino acids: CASSFRAGYYNEQFF. The DNA of the CDR3 is TGTGCCAGCAGTTTCCGGGCAGGATACTACAATGAGCAGTTCTTC.

The chain uses TRBV6-1 and TRBJ1-4; D not certain. This CDR3 contains 12 residues. Trimming pared 3 bases from V and 13 bases from J, leaving 12 bases between. CDR1 is MNHNS, CDR2 SASEGT, per germline. Here the CDR3 reads CASSDNGGGLFF. The CDR3 region has the DNA TGTGCCAGCAGTGATAATGGCGGTGGACTGTTTTTT.

The table lists this clonotype with many counts. The chain employs TRBV5-1 and TRBJ2-3; D remains unclear. This CDR3 comprises 14 residues. V lost 0 bases to trimming and J lost 4 bases, with 9 bases between them. Germline-derived CDR1 and CDR2 are SGHRS and YFSETQ. The CDR3 loop is CASSLGRSSDTQYF. CDR3 sequence (DNA): TGCGCCAGCAGCTTGGGTAGGTCGTCAGATACGCAGTATTTT. Complete variable domain (other parts from reference TRBV5-1 and TRBJ2-3): KAGVTQTPRYLIKTRGQQVTLSCSPISGHRSVSWYQQTPGQGLQFLFEYFSETQRNKGNFPGRFSGRQFSNSRSEMNVSTLELGDSALYLCASSLGRSSDTQYFGPGTRLTVL.

This clonotype occurred a few times. The chain links TRBV20-1 to TRBJ2-3; D is ambiguous. Trimming shortened V by 4 bases and J by 5 bases, and 7 bases separated the two germline ends. The CDR3 runs to 11 residues. CDR1 and CDR2 from the germline V gene are DFQATT and SNEGSKA (reference sequence). The CDR3 DNA sequence: TGCAGTGCTACAATAGGAGATACGCAGTATTTT. It is translated as CSATIGDTQYF.

In its sample, this clonotype was seen a few times. V usage is TRBV29-1 and J usage is TRBJ1-5, with D perhaps TRBD1 (6 bases). Germline CDR1 and CDR2: SQVTM and ANQGSEA. V lost 6 bases, J lost 1 base, and 16 bases lay in between. The CDR3 is made up of 15 amino acids. CDR3 amino acids: CSVIMRGGSNQPQHF. CDR3 bases: TGCAGCGTCATTATGAGGGGGGGAAGCAATCAGCCCCAGCATTTT.

V and J are TRBV5-1 and TRBJ1-6; 9 bases agree with TRBD1. Germline V CDR1 and CDR2: SGHRS, YFSETQ. The CDR3 totals 15 residues. Losses at the gene ends were 0 bases for V and 10 bases for J; bases not matched to a gene: 5. The CDR3 protein is CASSLERTGVSPLHF. The CDR3 DNA reads as TGCGCCAGCAGCTTGGAGCGGACAGGGGTCTCACCCCTCCACTTT.

There are a few counts of this clonotype. The junction and the germline gene differ at one end; a read error may be behind it. The V gene is TRBV11-2, the J gene TRBJ2-7; 8 bases are shared with TRBD2. This CDR3 contains 15 residues. CDR1 is SGHAT and CDR2 is FQNNGV in the germline V gene. CDR3 in DNA: TGTGCCAGCAGCTTTGGGACTAGTCGGAATTACGGGCAGTACTTC. Its translation: CASSFGTSRNYGQYF. The whole variable domain, remainder taken from reference TRBV11-2 and TRBJ2-7, is EAGVAQSPRYKIIEKRQSVAFWCNPISGHATLYWYQQILGQGPKLLIQFQNNGVVDDSQLPKDRFSAERLKGVDSTLKIQPAKLEDSAVYLCASSFGTSRNYGQYFGPGTRLTVT.

This clonotype was observed many times. CDR3 residues: CSARRGTGNTIYF. In nucleotides, the CDR3 is TGCAGTGCTAGGAGGGGGACTGGAAACACCATATATTTT. The chain links TRBV20-1 to TRBJ1-3, with TRBD1 as a possible D gene (6 bases). The CDR3 totals 13 residues. The V end lost 3 bases, the J end lost 2 bases, and 8 bases lay between the germline ends. Per the germline V gene, CDR1 is DFQATT and CDR2 is SNEGSKA (reference sequence).

This clonotype was seen more than once but under ten times. This rearrangement joins TRBV24-1 to TRBJ2-1; TRBD2 agrees at 8 bases. The length of the CDR3 is 14 residues. Germline V CDR1 and CDR2: KGHDR, SFDVKD. Germline trimming cut 5 bases from V and 6 bases from J; bases unmatched to any gene: 5. The CDR3 protein is CATSVAGGSNEQFF. The CDR3 DNA reads as TGTGCCACCAGTGTTGCGGGAGGATCCAATGAGCAGTTCTTC.

The chain carries TRBV20-1 and TRBJ2-5, with 12 bases fitting TRBD2. V lost 4 bases, J lost 4 bases, and 7 bases stayed unmatched. The CDR3 spans 15 residues. The V gene's germline CDR1 is DFQATT and CDR2 SNEGSKA (reference sequence). CDR3 protein: CSATSGRGTGETQYF. CDR3 nucleotide sequence: TGCAGTGCTACTAGCGGGAGGGGGACGGGAGAGACCCAGTACTTC.

This clonotype showed up just a few times. V is TRBV5-5 and J is TRBJ2-7, with 7 nucleotides matching TRBD2. V was clipped by 4 bases and J by 0 bases; unmatched bases: 10. Germline V gene data show CDR1 as SGHKS and CDR2 as YYEKEE (reference sequence). The CDR3 loop spans 16 amino acids. The CDR3 sequence: CASSRGGSQSSYEQYF. CDR3 nucleotides: TGTGCCAGCAGCCGGGGAGGGTCACAAAGCTCCTACGAGCAGTACTTC.

A few counts support this clonotype. V usage is TRBV10-3 and J usage is TRBJ2-3; D is unresolved. The CDR3 is made up of 11 amino acids. The V end was cut by 4 bases, the J end by 6 bases, with 5 bases between. Germline assignment: CDR1 ENHRY and CDR2 SYGVKD. The CDR3 nucleotides read TGTGCCATCAGTGCTTTGGATACGCAGTATTTT. Its translation: CAISALDTQYF.

This clonotype was picked up a small number of times. The DNA for the CDR3 is TGCGCCAGCAGCTTGGGTGACTTCCCCACCACAGATACGCAGTATTTT. This encodes CASSLGDFPTTDTQYF. This rearrangement joins TRBV5-1 to TRBJ2-3, with D hard to call. Between the trimmed V and J ends, which lost 0 bases and 2 bases, there was a span of 13 bases. Germline assignment: CDR1 SGHRS and CDR2 YFSETQ. The CDR3 has 16 amino acids.

This clonotype was observed a few times. The J gene is TRBJ1-2, the V gene TRBV6-1; maybe TRBD1 (5 bases). CDR3 length: 13 residues. With 1 base removed from V and 8 bases from J, the gap between germline ends came to 11 bases. Germline V lookup: CDR1 MNHNS, CDR2 SASEGT. CDR3 region: CASSEVEGLGYTF. In DNA, the CDR3 is TGTGCCAGCAGTGAAGTGGAGGGGCTAGGCTACACCTTC.

The J gene is TRBJ2-3, the V gene TRBV10-3; D is perhaps TRBD1 or TRBD2 (6 bases each). The CDR3 totals 15 residues. With 3 bases removed from V and 1 base from J, the gap between germline ends came to 11 bases. Germline values: CDR1 ENHRY, CDR2 SYGVKD. The CDR3 here is CAISDGGLGTDTQYF. DNA for the CDR3: TGTGCCATCAGTGATGGGGGGCTAGGCACAGATACGCAGTATTTT.

This clonotype was picked up many times. The chain has TRBV5-6 and TRBJ2-1; TRBD2 aligns across 12 bases. V was pared by 0 bases and J by 10 bases, with 8 bases of the junction left unmatched. The CDR3 is 16 residues long. From germline, CDR1 is SGHDT and CDR2 YYEEEE. The CDR3 sequence is CASSLEASGRGKEQFF. The CDR3, as DNA: TGTGCCAGCAGCTTGGAGGCTAGCGGGAGGGGCAAAGAGCAGTTCTTC.

This clonotype showed up many times. The chain couples TRBV19 to TRBJ1-4, with a weak D call TRBD1 (5 bases). The germline V and J ends were trimmed by 4 bases and 7 bases, with 13 bases remaining between them. The CDR3 loop spans 14 amino acids. Germline V lookup: CDR1 LNHDA, CDR2 SQIVND (reference sequence). Here the CDR3 reads CASSKSDNAEKLFF. For the CDR3, the DNA is TGTGCCAGTAGTAAATCGGACAACGCTGAAAAACTGTTTTTT.

The chain employs TRBV18 and TRBJ1-4; unclear D gene. V lost 1 base, J lost 4 bases, and 7 bases lay in between. The CDR3 consists of 14 residues. Germline V CDR1 and CDR2: KGHSH, LQKENI. The CDR3 DNA sequence: TGTGCCAGCTCACCACGCGGGGTTAATGAAAAACTGTTTTTT. The encoded protein is CASSPRGVNEKLFF.

The chain links TRBV7-3 to TRBJ2-3; D gene unclear. Germline loops: CDR1 SGHTA, CDR2 FQGTGA. Trimming removed 2 bases at V and 3 bases at J, with 9 bases between. The CDR3 loop spans 14 amino acids. The DNA of the CDR3 is TGTGCCAGCAGCTTAGGTGGATTGACAGATACGCAGTATTTT. Its protein product is CASSLGGLTDTQYF.

Many counts were recorded for this clonotype. The chain couples TRBV2 to TRBJ2-2; the D is unclear. Trimming stripped 6 bases from V and 0 bases from J, with 11 bases between. The CDR3 consists of 15 residues. Germline V CDR1 and CDR2: SNHLY, FYNNEI. CDR3 protein: CASRVYVANTGELFF. The CDR3, as DNA: TGTGCCAGCAGGGTCTACGTGGCGAACACCGGGGAGCTGTTTTTT.

In this sample, this clonotype turned up many times. In DNA, the CDR3 is TGTGCCAGCAGCCGGACTAGCGGGGTCCTGAATGAGCAGTTCTTC. Translating it yields CASSRTSGVLNEQFF. This chain links TRBV6-5 with TRBJ2-1, with 12 bases identical to TRBD2. The CDR3 loop spans 15 amino acids. The germline CDR1 and CDR2 sequences are MNHEY and SVGAGI. J gave up 7 bases and V 6 bases, and 7 bases lay outside the gene matches.

The gene calls are TRBV20-1 and TRBJ2-5, with D maybe TRBD2 (6 bases). The CDR3 sequence is 12 residues long. V was trimmed by 4 bases and J by 1 base, leaving 7 bases between them. Germline V gene lookup returns CDR1 DFQATT and CDR2 SNEGSKA (reference sequence). As DNA, the CDR3 is TGCAGTGCTACTAGCGCCCAAGAGACCCAGTACTTC. Amino acids: CSATSAQETQYF.